The 20 T cell receptor beta chains reported below all come from one sample, sequenced in a study of blood T cell repertoires in COVID-19. Sequencing was performed with immunoSEQ multiplex PCR; in TCRdb, only in-frame clones are kept and a portion is missing. The table lists 90,000 to 110,000 clones, around four fifths of them singletons. The sample was peripheral blood. Source of these receptors: an older woman with acute or convalescent COVID-19.

The chain employs TRBV25-1 and TRBJ1-4; perhaps TRBD1 as D (5 bases). This CDR3 contains 13 residues. The V gene lost 6 bases and the J gene lost 7 bases, with 12 bases spanning the gap. CDR1 and CDR2 from the germline V gene are MGHDK and SYGVNS. The CDR3 loop is CASRGGAVEKLFF. CDR3 DNA: TGTGCCAGCAGAGGAGGGGCAGTTGAAAAACTGTTTTTT. The full variable domain, rest sourced from reference TRBV25-1 and TRBJ1-4, is EADIYQTPRYLVIGTGKKITLECSQTMGHDKMYWYQQDPGMELHLIHYSYGVNSTEKGDLSSESTVSRIRTEHFPLTLESARPSHTSQYLCASRGGAVEKLFFGSGTQLSVL.

The chain has TRBV18 and TRBJ1-1, with TRBD1 matching 10 bases. Germline V gene data show CDR1 as KGHSH and CDR2 as LQKENI. This CDR3 is 20 amino acids long. V shed 2 bases, J shed 1 base, and the junction held 16 bases outside the gene matches. The CDR3 DNA is TGTGCCAGCTCACCAAGACCGGGACAGGGGACCGCCGTCGGGAACACTGAAGCTTTCTTT. This sequence encodes CASSPRPGQGTAVGNTEAFF.

The chain is built from TRBV14 and TRBJ1-5; D is ambiguous. The CDR3 consists of 14 residues. Trimming took off 5 bases at V and 0 bases at J, with 8 bases between the two ends. Looked up from germline, CDR1 is SGHDN and CDR2 is FVKESK. CDR3 amino acids: CASSEGGSNQPQHF. The DNA for the CDR3 is TGTGCCAGCAGCGAGGGTGGTAGCAATCAGCCCCAGCATTTT.

The CDR3 region has the DNA TGTGCCAGCAGCCAAGAACGGGATGGCGAGCAGTTCTTC. It codes for CASSQERDGEQFF. This chain uses TRBV3-1 (or the pseudogene TRBV3-2) with TRBJ2-1; a possible D gene is TRBD2 (5 bases). Trimming took 0 bases from V and 10 from J, leaving 10 bases between them. Per germline, CDR1 LGHDT and CDR2 YNNKEL (reference sequence). The CDR3 is 13 residues long.

The CDR3 DNA sequence: TGCGCCAGCAGCTTGGCGGGACAGGGCTCTCGTTATGGCTACACCTTC. As protein: CASSLAGQGSRYGYTF. The chain is built from TRBV5-1 and TRBJ1-2; 9 bases agree with TRBD1. With V trimmed by 0 bases and J by 5 bases, 8 bases remained unmatched. Germline V lookup: CDR1 SGHRS, CDR2 YFSETQ. The CDR3 has 16 amino acids. Full variable domain (remainder filled in from reference TRBV5-1 and TRBJ1-2): KAGVTQTPRYLIKTRGQQVTLSCSPISGHRSVSWYQQTPGQGLQFLFEYFSETQRNKGNFPGRFSGRQFSNSRSEMNVSTLELGDSALYLCASSLAGQGSRYGYTFGSGTRLTVV.

This rearrangement joins TRBV28 to TRBJ1-5; D remains unclear. CDR3 length equals 13 residues. From germline, CDR1 is MDHEN and CDR2 SYDVKM. Trimming took off 2 bases at V and 9 bases at J, with 11 bases between the two ends. The CDR3 here is CASSLAGSPPQHF. In DNA form, the CDR3 reads TGTGCCAGCAGTTTAGCTGGGAGTCCGCCCCAGCATTTT.

The rearrangement uses TRBV3-1 (or the pseudogene TRBV3-2) and TRBJ2-1, with a tentative D call TRBD1 (6 bases). In germline, CDR1 is LGHDT, CDR2 YNNKEL (reference sequence). The CDR3 is 16 residues long. The V end was cut by 4 bases, the J end by 6 bases, with 19 bases between. The CDR3 is CASSPDDYSGANEQFF. The CDR3 nucleotides are TGTGCCAGCAGCCCCGATGATTACTCAGGGGCCAATGAGCAGTTCTTC.

The V and J genes are TRBV7-2 and TRBJ2-7; TRBD2 aligns across 7 bases. Germline CDR1 reads SGHTA; CDR2 reads FQGNSA. Trimming took 6 bases from V and 1 from J; bases not matched to a gene: 6. The CDR3 runs to 14 residues. CDR3 sequence reads: CASRQTGGSYEQYF. The CDR3 region has the DNA TGTGCCAGCAGACAGACGGGGGGATCCTACGAGCAGTACTTC.

This rearrangement joins TRBV6-5 to TRBJ1-1; unclear D gene. Germline values: CDR1 MNHEY, CDR2 SVGAGI. V lost 6 bases and J lost 3, with 14 bases in between. This CDR3 has 14 amino acids. The CDR3 loop reads CASSPEELYTEAFF. CDR3 sequence (DNA): TGTGCCAGCAGCCCCGAAGAGCTTTACACTGAAGCTTTCTTT.

The rearrangement links TRBV7-3 to TRBJ1-1; D is unclear. The CDR3 has 13 residues. The V end lost 3 bases, the J end lost 1 base, and 6 bases lay between the germline ends. Germline V CDR1 and CDR2: SGHTA, FQGTGA. CDR3 coding DNA: TGTGCCAGCAGCTTTTATCCGAACACTGAAGCTTTCTTT. Its translation: CASSFYPNTEAFF.

The rearrangement joins TRBV5-5 to TRBJ2-7; no definite D call. The V gene's germline CDR1 is SGHKS and CDR2 YYEKEE (reference sequence). V was clipped by 4 bases and J by 8 bases, with 16 bases between them. The length of the CDR3 is 13 residues. The CDR3 sequence is CASSAGTEKQQYF. The CDR3 DNA follows: TGTGCCAGCAGCGCCGGAACAGAGAAGCAGCAGTACTTC. The complete variable domain, with remaining parts taken from reference TRBV5-5 and TRBJ2-7, reads DAGVTQSPTHLIKTRGQQVTLRCSPISGHKSVSWYQQVLGQGPQFIFQYYEKEERGRGNFPDRFSARQFPNYSSELNVNALLLGDSALYLCASSAGTEKQQYFGPGTRLTVT.

The genes are TRBV10-3 and TRBJ2-3; TRBD2 matches at 15 bases. The CDR3 is 16 amino acids. Germline V gene data show CDR1 as ENHRY and CDR2 as SYGVKD. J gave up 2 bases and V 5 bases, and 2 bases lay outside the gene matches. The CDR3, as DNA: TGTGCCATCAGTCGGACTAGCGGGGGGGACACAGATACGCAGTATTTT. Its translation is CAISRTSGGDTDTQYF.

The chain carries TRBV5-3 and TRBJ2-1; D is unresolved. TRBV5-3 is designated an ORF whose function remains uncertain. The length of the CDR3 is 11 residues. V lost 1 base to trimming and J lost 15 bases, with 11 bases between them. CDR3 protein: CARSLFGDPFF. The DNA of the CDR3 is TGTGCCAGAAGCTTGTTCGGAGATCCGTTCTTC.

On this clone itself: One end of the junction fails to match germline, which may point to a read error. The V call is TRBV7-7, the J call TRBJ2-5, with D hard to call. Germline V gene data show CDR1 as SSHAT and CDR2 as FNYEAQ (reference sequence). This CDR3 spans 13 amino acids. The CDR3 nucleotides read TGTGCTAGCAGCTTCACCCGTGAGGAGACCCAGTACTTC. It encodes CASSFTREETQYF.

The CDR3 here is CASSPEARDTQYF. The DNA of the CDR3 is TGTGCCAGCAGTCCTGAAGCCCGAGATACGCAGTATTTT. The V and J genes are TRBV12-3 or TRBV12-4 and TRBJ2-3; no definite D call. The CDR3 totals 13 residues. Trimming shortened V by 5 bases and J by 5 bases, and 11 bases separated the two germline ends.

This chain links TRBV3-1 (or the pseudogene TRBV3-2) with TRBJ2-7; possible D gene TRBD2, 6 bases. This CDR3 has 14 amino acids. The V gene lost 0 bases and the J gene lost 5 bases, with 11 bases spanning the gap. The V gene's germline CDR1 is LGHDT and CDR2 YNNKEL (reference sequence). The CDR3 region has the DNA TGTGCCAGCAGCCAAGAGGGGGGAAATAACGAGCAGTACTTC. Translating it yields CASSQEGGNNEQYF.

CDR3 bases: TGCGCCAGCAGCCAACCTTCGGGACTAGCGGGAATACGCACCGGGGAGCTGTTTTTT. As protein: CASSQPSGLAGIRTGELFF. This sequence joins TRBV4-1 and TRBJ2-2; TRBD2 aligns across 13 bases. The CDR3 is 19 amino acids. Per the germline V gene, CDR1 is MGHRA and CDR2 is YSYEKL. With 2 bases clipped from V and 4 bases from J, the junction kept 10 bases outside the gene matches.

The chain links TRBV6-5 to TRBJ1-2; 9 nucleotides agree with TRBD1. Per the germline V gene, CDR1 is MNHEY and CDR2 is SVGAGI. The V and J ends lost 6 bases and 8 bases, in that order; junction bases with no gene match: 7. The CDR3 is made up of 13 amino acids. The CDR3 nucleotides read TGTGCCAGCAGGAAAACAGGGGGCCAGGGCTACACCTTC. Protein: CASRKTGGQGYTF.

The chain carries TRBV28 and TRBJ2-7, with D uncertain. V lost 4 bases and J lost 5, with 6 bases in between. The germline gives CDR1 MDHEN, CDR2 SYDVKM. This CDR3 has 11 residues. CDR3 in DNA: TGTGCCAGCAGTTCAGTCCACGAGCAGTACTTC. It specifies CASSSVHEQYF. Together with reference TRBV28 and TRBJ2-7, the CDR3 gives the full variable domain: DVKVTQSSRYLVKRTGEKVFLECVQDMDHENMFWYRQDPGLGLRLIYFSYDVKMKEKGDIPEGYSVSREKKERFSLILESASTNQTSMYLCASSSVHEQYFGPGTRLTVT.

This chain links TRBV30 with TRBJ1-2; TRBD1 agrees at 9 bases. The length of the CDR3 is 12 residues. The germline CDR1 and CDR2 sequences are GTSNPN and SVGIG (reference sequence). V lost 4 bases, J lost 4 bases, and 1 base stayed unmatched. The CDR3 DNA follows: TGTGCCTGGAAGACAGGGGGCTATGGCTACACCTTC. Protein product: CAWKTGGYGYTF.